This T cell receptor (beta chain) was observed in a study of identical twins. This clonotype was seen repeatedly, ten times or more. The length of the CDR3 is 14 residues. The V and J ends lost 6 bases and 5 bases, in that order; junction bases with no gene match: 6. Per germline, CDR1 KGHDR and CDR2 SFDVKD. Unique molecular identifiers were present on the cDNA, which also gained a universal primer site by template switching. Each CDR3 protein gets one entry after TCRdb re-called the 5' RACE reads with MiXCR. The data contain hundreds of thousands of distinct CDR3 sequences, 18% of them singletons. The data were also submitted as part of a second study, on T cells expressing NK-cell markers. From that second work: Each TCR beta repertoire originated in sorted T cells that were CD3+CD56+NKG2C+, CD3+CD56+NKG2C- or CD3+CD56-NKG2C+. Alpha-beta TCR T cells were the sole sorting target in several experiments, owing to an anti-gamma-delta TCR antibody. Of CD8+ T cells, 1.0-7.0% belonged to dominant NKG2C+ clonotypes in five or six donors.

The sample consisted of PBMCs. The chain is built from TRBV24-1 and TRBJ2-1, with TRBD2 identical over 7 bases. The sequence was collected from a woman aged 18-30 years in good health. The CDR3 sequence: CATSRRENNNEQFF. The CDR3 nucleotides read TGTGCCACCAGTCGGCGGGAGAATAACAATGAGCAGTTCTTC.